The entry below describes one TCR beta chain. Its antigen is still unknown. No qualities accompany the bases; no much larger clone lies one base away. These data belong to a study of T cell responses to AZD1222 COVID-19 vaccine (dated by TCRdb to the early 2020s). A note on the overall study: A total of approximately 240 trial participants underwent TCR sequencing, of whom under 220 had received two doses of AZD1222 and around 25 had received two doses of the MenACWY control vaccine. Trial participants were enrolled by age into subgroups of 18-55, 56-69 and 70-plus years, and roughly 150, 30 and 60 TCR-sequenced participants, respectively, were included in these subgroups. Points the paper makes about the study in general: After two AZD1222 doses, both the breadth and the depth of spike-specific TCRs were significantly higher than at day 0 and than in MenACWY recipients. No day 14 peak-response samples were available, so repertoires were characterized only after the peak T cell response. Conclusions about previously exposed vaccinees are limited, since just 5 or 6 AZD1222 recipients were seropositive for SARS-CoV-2 at baseline. CD4 TCRs associated with the vaccine covered the entire spike protein, and the dominant responses were in regions 160-218 and 743-854. Reportedly, close to half of the unique spike-specific TCRs recognized epitopes lying outside the regions that are mutated in the B.1.351 and B.1.1.7 variants. The 56-69-year group was small, and its depth increase did not reach significance, likely because of low power. Participants were mostly white British, with more females than males. The authors suggested clonal diversity may have been underestimated.

V lost 7 bases and J lost 5 bases; the stretch between them is 23 bases long. Based on the germline V gene, the CDR1 and CDR2 sequences are SQVTM and ANQGSEA. From the cysteine through the phenylalanine, the CDR3 covers 15 amino acids. The entry retains the CDR3 DNA only, 45 bases that are in frame from base 1. The time point label, as the study defines it: about 28 days (+/-7) after the second vaccine dose. AZD1222 recipients given second doses at about 4 weeks or at about 12 weeks were pooled, since spike-specific TCR depth and breadth were not found to differ between the two schedules. The vaccinee samples were drawn from two UK trials, COV001 and COV002, one of which was a single-blind randomized controlled phase 2/3 trial testing AZD1222 (ChAdOx1 nCoV-19) in healthy adults. Trial participant PBMC samples were collected at day 0 and day 28 after the second dose for TCRbeta chain sequencing. The CDR3 regions of human TCRbeta chains were analyzed by immunosequencing. On the study's bioinformatics: Repertoire TCRs were checked for matches against a reference library of SARS-CoV-2-specific TCRs that had been generated using the MIRA antigen-specificity platform. Breadth was defined as the fraction of unique TCRs that were SARS-CoV-2-associated. Depth was defined as the fraction of total T cells that were SARS-CoV-2-associated. Using the MIRA data, every spike-specific TCR was mapped to the spike region that the TCR reacted to and assigned to either a CD4 or a CD8 class. Log10-transformed breadth and depth values were compared by one-way ANOVA with Sidak's multiple comparisons tests. This immuneACCESS table, as held by TCRdb, lists in-frame sequences with V and J called but not all clones. Of the missing ones, under half trace to an unresolved V gene in checked studies; the others have no known cause. V, J and clone size derive from that table, while D and trimming were established from the DNA sequence. The sample table contains roughly 110,000 clones; only one count was recorded for around nine tenths of them. 4.8% of the sample belongs to the ten largest clones.

The receptor comes from an adult who received the AZD1222 COVID-19 vaccine. This sequence uses TRBV29-1 and TRBJ1-1; 6 matching bases give a weak D call of TRBD1. The sequencing used peripheral blood, collected 28 days after the second AZD1222 dose. The CDR3 reads as follows: CSAPSQQGPGTEAFF. DNA sequence: TGCAGCGCCCCAAGTCAACAGGGCCCTGGAACTGAAGCTTTCTTT.